This entry concerns a single TCR beta chain. Germline V gene lookup returns CDR1 SGHDT and CDR2 YYEEEE. This CDR3 is 14 amino acids long. V was clipped by 2 bases and J by 10 bases, with 13 bases between them. This sample was included in a study of control samples from healthy donors and cancer patients. Repertoires were generated with immunoSEQ multiplex PCR, while TCRdb's copy carries only in-frame clones and drops some. The repertoire has 150,000 to 200,000 clones, more than 90% of them found once; the top ten carry approximately 1.5%. V is TRBV5-6 and J is TRBJ1-6, with D possibly matching TRBD1 (5 bases). Sequencing was carried out using blood. The source is a man aged 25 to 40 in good health. The CDR3 region is CASSFRQGTSPLHF. The CDR3 DNA reads as TGTGCCAGCAGCTTTCGTCAGGGTACCTCACCCCTCCACTTT.